Reported below is one T cell receptor (beta chain). TCRdb reprocessed the RACE reads via MiXCR and lists one record per CDR3 protein. Here the sample spans more than 150,000 distinct CDR3 sequences, more than 25% being singletons. This sample was taken from a study of human T cells and chemical hapten exposure. Turning to the study itself: DPC (0.01%) was patch tested on the upper back and read at 6 days.

V dropped 2 bases and J dropped 7; count of bases not matched to a gene: 7. This CDR3 comprises 15 residues. Germline CDR1 and CDR2: SGDLS and YYNGEE. Time point in this sample: pre-sensitization, week 0. As to treatment: therapeutic diphenylcyclopropenone sensitization with weekly scalp DPC. Sequenced material: whole blood, taken in connection with sensitization to the hapten diphenylcyclopropenone (DPC). The chain carries TRBV9 and TRBJ2-7, with TRBD2 identical over 12 bases. The TCR comes from a woman aged 30 to 39 with alopecia areata. Some clones in this sample may be carry-over from other donors' samples. The CDR3 protein is CASSVTSGGPLEQYF. CDR3 in DNA: TGTGCCAGCAGCGTGACTAGCGGGGGTCCCCTAGAGCAGTACTTC.